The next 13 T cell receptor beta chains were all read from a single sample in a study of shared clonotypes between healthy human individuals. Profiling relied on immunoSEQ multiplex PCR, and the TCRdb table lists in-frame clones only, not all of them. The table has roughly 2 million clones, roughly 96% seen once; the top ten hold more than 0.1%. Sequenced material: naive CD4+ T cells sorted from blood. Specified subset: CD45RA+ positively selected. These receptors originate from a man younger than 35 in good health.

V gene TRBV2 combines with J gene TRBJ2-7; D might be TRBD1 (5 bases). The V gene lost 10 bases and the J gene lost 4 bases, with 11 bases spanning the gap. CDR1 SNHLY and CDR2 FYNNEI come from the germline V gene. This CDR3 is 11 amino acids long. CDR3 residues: CATAQEYEQYF. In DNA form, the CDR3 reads TGTGCCACCGCACAGGAATACGAGCAGTACTTC.

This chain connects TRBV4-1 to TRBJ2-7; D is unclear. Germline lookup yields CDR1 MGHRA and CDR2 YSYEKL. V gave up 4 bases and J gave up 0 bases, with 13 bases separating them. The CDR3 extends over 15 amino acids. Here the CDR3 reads CASSRDDASSYEQYF. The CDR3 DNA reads TGCGCCAGCAGCCGCGACGACGCGAGCTCCTACGAGCAGTACTTC.

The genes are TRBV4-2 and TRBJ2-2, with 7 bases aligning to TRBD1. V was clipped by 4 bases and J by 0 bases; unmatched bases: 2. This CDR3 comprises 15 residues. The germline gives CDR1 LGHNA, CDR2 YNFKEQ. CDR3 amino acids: CASSRDSANTGELFF. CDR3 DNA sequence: TGTGCCAGCAGCCGGGACAGCGCGAACACCGGGGAGCTGTTTTTT.

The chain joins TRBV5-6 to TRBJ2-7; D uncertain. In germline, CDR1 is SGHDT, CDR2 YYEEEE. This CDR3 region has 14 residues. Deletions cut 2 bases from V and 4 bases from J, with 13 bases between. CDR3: CASSFRTFRYEQYF. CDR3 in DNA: TGTGCCAGCAGCTTTAGAACTTTCCGGTACGAGCAGTACTTC.

In DNA form, the CDR3 reads TGTGCCAGCACCCAAACGCTCATCGCGAGAAATGAGCAGTTCTTC. Encoded protein: CASTQTLIARNEQFF. This chain connects TRBV6-6 to TRBJ2-1; D gene uncertain. V lost 7 bases to trimming and J lost 7 bases, with 20 bases between them. This CDR3 comprises 15 residues. Germline assignment: CDR1 MNHNY and CDR2 SVGAGI (reference sequence).

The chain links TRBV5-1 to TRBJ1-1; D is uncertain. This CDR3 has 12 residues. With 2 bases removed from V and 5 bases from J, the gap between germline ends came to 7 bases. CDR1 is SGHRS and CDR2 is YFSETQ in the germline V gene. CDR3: CASSFSGTEAFF. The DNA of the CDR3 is TGCGCCAGCAGCTTCTCCGGGACTGAAGCTTTCTTT.

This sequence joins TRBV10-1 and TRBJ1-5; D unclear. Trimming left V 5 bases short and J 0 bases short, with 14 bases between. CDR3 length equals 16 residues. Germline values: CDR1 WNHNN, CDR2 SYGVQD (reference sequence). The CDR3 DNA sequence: TGCGCCAGCAGTATCCGGGGTTGGTATAGCAATCAGCCCCAGCATTTT. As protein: CASSIRGWYSNQPQHF.

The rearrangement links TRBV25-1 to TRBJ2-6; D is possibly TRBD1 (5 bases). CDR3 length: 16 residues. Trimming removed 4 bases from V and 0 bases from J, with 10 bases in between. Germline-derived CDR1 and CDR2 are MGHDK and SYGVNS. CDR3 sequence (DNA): TGTGCCAGCAGTGGATCGACAGTCTCTGGGGCCAACGTCCTGACTTTC. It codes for CASSGSTVSGANVLTF.

The CDR3 coding sequence is TGTGCCAGCAGCTTAGGGGCCAGGATTTCACCCCTCCACTTT. Its translation: CASSLGARISPLHF. The chain is built from TRBV11-2 and TRBJ1-6; D uncertain. V lost 1 base, J lost 9 bases, and 10 bases lay in between. The length of the CDR3 is 14 residues. Per the germline V gene, CDR1 is SGHAT and CDR2 is FQNNGV.

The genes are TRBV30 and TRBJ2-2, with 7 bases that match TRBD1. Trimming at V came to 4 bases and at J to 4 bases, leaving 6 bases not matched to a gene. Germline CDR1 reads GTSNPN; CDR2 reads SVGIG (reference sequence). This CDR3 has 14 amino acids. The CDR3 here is CAWNIGQVTGELFF. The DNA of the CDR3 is TGTGCCTGGAATATAGGACAGGTCACCGGGGAGCTGTTTTTT.

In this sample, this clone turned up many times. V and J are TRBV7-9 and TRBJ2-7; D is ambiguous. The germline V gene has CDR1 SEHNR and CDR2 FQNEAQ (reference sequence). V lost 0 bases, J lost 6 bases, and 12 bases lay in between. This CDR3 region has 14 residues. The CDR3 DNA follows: TGTGCCAGCAGCTTAGCCCTCGCGGTCCCCGAGCAGTACTTC. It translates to CASSLALAVPEQYF.

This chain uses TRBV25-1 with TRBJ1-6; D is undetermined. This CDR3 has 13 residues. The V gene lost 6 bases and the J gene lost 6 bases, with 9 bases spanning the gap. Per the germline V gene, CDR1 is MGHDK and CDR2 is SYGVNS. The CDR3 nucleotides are TGTGCCAGCAGCTTGCAGGTTAATTCACCCCTCCACTTT. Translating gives CASSLQVNSPLHF.

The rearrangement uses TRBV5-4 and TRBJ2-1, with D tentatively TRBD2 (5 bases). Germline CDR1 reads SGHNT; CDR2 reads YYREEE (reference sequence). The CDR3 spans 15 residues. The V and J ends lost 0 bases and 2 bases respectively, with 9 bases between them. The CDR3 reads CASSLAGKTYNEQFF. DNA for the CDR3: TGTGCCAGCAGCTTGGCCGGGAAAACCTACAATGAGCAGTTCTTC.